This T cell receptor beta chain was found in a study of shared clonotypes between healthy human individuals. V lost 1 base and J lost 5; bases outside the gene matches: 6. CDR1 is SGHTA and CDR2 is FQGNSA in the germline V gene. The CDR3 contains 16 residues. In the naive CD8 group, cells lacked CD45RO and were positively selected for CCR7, so terminally differentiated effector memory CD45RA+ cells were left out. On this clone: Within the sample, other DNA sequences also encode this same CDR3.

TCRdb's copy holds only in-frame clones and misses some; the assay was immunoSEQ multiplex PCR. There are more than 2 million clones in the sample; 93% occur only once, and roughly 1.7% lies in the top ten. This TCR derives from a man aged 18 to 29 in good health. Some clones in this sample may be carry-over from other donors' samples. The chain is built from TRBV7-2 and TRBJ2-2; 8 positions match TRBD2. Material: naive CD8+ T cells from PBMCs. CDR3 protein: CASSLGAGGYTGELFF. Written as DNA, the CDR3 is TGTGCCAGCAGCTTAGGGGCGGGAGGTTATACCGGGGAGCTGTTTTTT.